The TCR beta chain under discussion was sequenced for a study of T cells in Graves' hyperthyroidism and ophthalmopathy. V lost 4 bases and J lost 7; bases outside the gene matches: 12. This CDR3 spans 14 amino acids. Germline V gene sequence: CDR1 DFQATT, CDR2 SNEGSKA (reference sequence). Authors of the study amplified TCR beta CDR3 regions from RNA transcripts. HTBI primers were used for first-round RT-PCR of the TCR CDR3. MiXCR, applied by TCRdb to the multiplex PCR reads, yields one record per CDR3 protein. Of about 620,000 distinct CDR3 sequences in the sample, around 15% were seen once. Patients counted as stable if ophthalmopathy did not develop within 18 months. Exclusions: uncontrolled infection, other autoimmune disease, pregnancy, lactation. This clonotype was found a few times.

Sequencing was done on a sample of blood. The J gene is TRBJ2-7, the V gene TRBV20-1, with 8 bases lining up with TRBD2. The receptor comes from a woman aged 30 to 39 with Graves' hyperthyroidism. The DNA for the CDR3 is TGCAGTGCTAAACTAGGCGGGAGGTGGGATGAGCAGTACTTC. Translation: CSAKLGGRWDEQYF.